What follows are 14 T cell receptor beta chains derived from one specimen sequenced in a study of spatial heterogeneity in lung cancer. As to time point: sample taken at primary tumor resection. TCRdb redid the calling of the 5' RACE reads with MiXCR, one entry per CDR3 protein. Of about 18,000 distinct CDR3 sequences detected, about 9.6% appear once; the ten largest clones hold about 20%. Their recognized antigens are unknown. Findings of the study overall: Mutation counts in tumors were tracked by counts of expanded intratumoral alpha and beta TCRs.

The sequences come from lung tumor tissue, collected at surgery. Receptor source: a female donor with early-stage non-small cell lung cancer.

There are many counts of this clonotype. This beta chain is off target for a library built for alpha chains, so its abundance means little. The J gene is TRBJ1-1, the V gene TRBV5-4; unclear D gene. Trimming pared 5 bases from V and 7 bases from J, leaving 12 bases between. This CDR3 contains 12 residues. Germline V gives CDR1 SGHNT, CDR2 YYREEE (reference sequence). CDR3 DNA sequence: TGTGCCAGCAGTCGAAGGTTGAATGAAGCTTTCTTT. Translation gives CASSRRLNEAFF. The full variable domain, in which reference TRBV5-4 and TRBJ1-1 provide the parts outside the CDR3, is ETGVTQSPTHLIKTRGQQVTLRCSSQSGHNTVSWYQQALGQGPQFIFQYYREEENGRGNFPPRFSGLQFPNYSSELNVNALELDDSALYLCASSRRLNEAFFGQGTRLTVV.

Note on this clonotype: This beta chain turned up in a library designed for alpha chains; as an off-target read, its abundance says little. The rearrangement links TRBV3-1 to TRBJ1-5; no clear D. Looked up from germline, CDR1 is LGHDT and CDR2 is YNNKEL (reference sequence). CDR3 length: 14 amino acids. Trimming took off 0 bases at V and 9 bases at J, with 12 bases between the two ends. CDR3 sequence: CASSQDGSLGPQHF. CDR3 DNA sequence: TGTGCCAGCAGCCAAGACGGAAGCCTGGGGCCCCAGCATTTT.

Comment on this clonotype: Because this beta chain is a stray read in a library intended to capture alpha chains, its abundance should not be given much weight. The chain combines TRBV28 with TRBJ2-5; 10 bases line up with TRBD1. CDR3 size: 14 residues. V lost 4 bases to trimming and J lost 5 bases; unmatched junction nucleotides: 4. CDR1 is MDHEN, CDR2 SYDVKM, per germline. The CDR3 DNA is TGTGCCAGCAGTTGGACAGGGGGAAAGGAGACCCAGTACTTC. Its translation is CASSWTGGKETQYF.

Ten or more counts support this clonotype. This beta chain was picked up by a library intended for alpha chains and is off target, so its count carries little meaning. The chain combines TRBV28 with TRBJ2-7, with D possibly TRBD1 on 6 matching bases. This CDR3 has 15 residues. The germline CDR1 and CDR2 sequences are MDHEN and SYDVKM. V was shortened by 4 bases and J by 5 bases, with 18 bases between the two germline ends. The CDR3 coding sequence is TGTGCCAGCAGTTCCCAATCAGGGGTTTCCCACGAGCAGTACTTC. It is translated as CASSSQSGVSHEQYF.

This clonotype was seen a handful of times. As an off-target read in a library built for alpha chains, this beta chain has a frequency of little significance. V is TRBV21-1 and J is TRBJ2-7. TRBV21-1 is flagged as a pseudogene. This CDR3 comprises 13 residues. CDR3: CASSKASHFEQYF. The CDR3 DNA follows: TGTGCCAGCAGCAAAGCATCCCATTTCGAGCAGTACTTC.

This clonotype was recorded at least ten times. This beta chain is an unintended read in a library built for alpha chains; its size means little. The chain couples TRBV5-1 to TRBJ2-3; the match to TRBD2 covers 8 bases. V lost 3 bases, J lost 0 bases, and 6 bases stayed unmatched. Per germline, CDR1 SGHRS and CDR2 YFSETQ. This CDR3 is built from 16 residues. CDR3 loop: CASSSTLAGSTDTQYF. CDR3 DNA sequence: TGCGCCAGCAGCTCGACTTTAGCGGGGAGCACAGATACGCAGTATTTT.

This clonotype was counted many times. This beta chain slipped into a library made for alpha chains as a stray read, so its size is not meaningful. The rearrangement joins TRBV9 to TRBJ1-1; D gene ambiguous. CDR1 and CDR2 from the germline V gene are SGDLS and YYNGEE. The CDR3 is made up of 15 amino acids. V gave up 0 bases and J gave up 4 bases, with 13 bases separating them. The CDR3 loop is CASSVGPAVSTEAFF. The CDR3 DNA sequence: TGTGCCAGCAGCGTAGGGCCGGCGGTGAGCACTGAAGCTTTCTTT. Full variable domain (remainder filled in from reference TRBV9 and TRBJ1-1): DSGVTQTPKHLITATGQRVTLRCSPRSGDLSVYWYQQSLDQGLQFLIQYYNGEERAKGNILERFSAQQFPDLHSELNLSSLELGDSALYFCASSVGPAVSTEAFFGQGTRLTVV.

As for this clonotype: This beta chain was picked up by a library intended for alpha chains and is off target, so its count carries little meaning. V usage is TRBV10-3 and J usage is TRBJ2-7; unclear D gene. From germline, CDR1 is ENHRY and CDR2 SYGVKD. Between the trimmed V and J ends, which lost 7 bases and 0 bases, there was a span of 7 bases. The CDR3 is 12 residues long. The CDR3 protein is CAIKGSSYEQYF. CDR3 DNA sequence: TGTGCCATCAAGGGTAGCTCCTACGAGCAGTACTTC.

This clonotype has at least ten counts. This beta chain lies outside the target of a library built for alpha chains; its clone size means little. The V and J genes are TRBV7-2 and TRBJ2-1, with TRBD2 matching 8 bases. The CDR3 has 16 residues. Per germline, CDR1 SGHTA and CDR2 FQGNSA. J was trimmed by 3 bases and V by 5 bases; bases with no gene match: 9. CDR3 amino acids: CASSRTRGGYYNEQFF. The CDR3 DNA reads TGTGCCAGCAGCCGGACCCGCGGGGGGTACTACAATGAGCAGTTCTTC. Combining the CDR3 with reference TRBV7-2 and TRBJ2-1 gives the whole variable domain GAGVSQSPSNKVTEKGKDVELRCDPISGHTALYWYRQSLGQGLEFLIYFQGNSAPDKSGLPSDRFSAERTGGSVSTLTIQRTQQEDSAVYLCASSRTRGGYYNEQFFGPGTRLTVL.

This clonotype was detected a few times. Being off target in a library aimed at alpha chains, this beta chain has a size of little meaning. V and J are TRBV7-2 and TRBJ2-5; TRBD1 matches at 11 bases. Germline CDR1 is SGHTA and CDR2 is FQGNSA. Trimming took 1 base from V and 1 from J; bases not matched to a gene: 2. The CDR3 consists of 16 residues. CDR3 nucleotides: TGTGCCAGCAGCTTAGGGGACAGGGGGTCCCAAGAGACCCAGTACTTC. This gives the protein CASSLGDRGSQETQYF.

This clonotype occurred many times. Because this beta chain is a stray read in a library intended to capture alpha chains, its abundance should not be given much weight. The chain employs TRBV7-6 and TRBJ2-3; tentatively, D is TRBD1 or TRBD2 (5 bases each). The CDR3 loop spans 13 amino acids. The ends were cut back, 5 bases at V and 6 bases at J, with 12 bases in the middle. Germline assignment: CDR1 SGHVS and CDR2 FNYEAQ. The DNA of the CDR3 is TGTGCCAGCAGCAAATGGGGGAGTGATACGCAGTATTTT. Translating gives CASSKWGSDTQYF. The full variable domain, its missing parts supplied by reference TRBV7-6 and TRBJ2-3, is GAGVSQSPRYKVTKRGQDVALRCDPISGHVSLYWYRQALGQGPEFLTYFNYEAQQDKSGLPNDRFSAERPEGSISTLTIQRTEQRDSAMYRCASSKWGSDTQYFGPGTRLTVL.

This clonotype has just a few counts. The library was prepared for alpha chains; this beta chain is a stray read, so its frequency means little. CDR3 loop: CASMWAETEAFF. The CDR3 region has the DNA TGTGCCAGCATGTGGGCGGAAACTGAAGCTTTCTTT. The rearrangement uses TRBV6-1 and TRBJ1-1; D unresolved. Germline CDR1 and CDR2: MNHNS and SASEGT. The CDR3 loop spans 12 amino acids. The V and J ends lost 7 bases and 5 bases respectively, with 11 bases between them.

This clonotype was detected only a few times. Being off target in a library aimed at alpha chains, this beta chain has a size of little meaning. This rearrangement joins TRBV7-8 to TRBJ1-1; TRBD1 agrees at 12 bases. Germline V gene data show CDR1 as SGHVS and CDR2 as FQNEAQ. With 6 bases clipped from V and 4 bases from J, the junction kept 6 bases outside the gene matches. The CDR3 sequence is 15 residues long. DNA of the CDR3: TGTGCCAGCAGGGGGGACAGGGGGCGACGCACTGAAGCTTTCTTT. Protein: CASRGDRGRRTEAFF.

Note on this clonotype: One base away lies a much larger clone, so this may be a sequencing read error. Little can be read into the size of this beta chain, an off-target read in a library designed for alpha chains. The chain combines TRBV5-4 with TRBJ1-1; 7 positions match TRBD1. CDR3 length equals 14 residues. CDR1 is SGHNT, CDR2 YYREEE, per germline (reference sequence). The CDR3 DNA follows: TGTACCAGCAGCTTCAGGGGGACGAACACTGAAGCTTTCTTT. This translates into CTSSFRGTNTEAFF. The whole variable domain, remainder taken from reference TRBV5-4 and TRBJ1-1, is ETGVTQSPTHLIKTRGQQVTLRCSSQSGHNTVSWYQQALGQGPQFIFQYYREEENGRGNFPPRFSGLQFPNYSSELNVNALELDDSALYLCTSSFRGTNTEAFFGQGTRLTVV.